This T cell receptor beta chain was retrieved from a study of blood T cell repertoires in COVID-19. Study-level background: Donors in the United States, Italy and Spain gave samples during acute or convalescent COVID-19. The analysed material was cDNA or gDNA that came from T cells, B-cell-depleted T cells, or PBMCs.

TCRdb's copy holds only in-frame clones and misses some; the assay was immunoSEQ multiplex PCR. The repertoire holds 50,000 to 75,000 clones, with around nine tenths as singletons. This receptor was obtained from a woman between 50 and 59 years old with active or convalescent COVID-19. The sequenced sample consisted of peripheral blood.

The CDR3 protein is CASSLPGYEQYF. CDR3 in DNA: TGTGCCAGCAGCTTACCAGGCTACGAGCAGTACTTC. V is TRBV7-9 and J is TRBJ2-7; D ambiguous. CDR3 length: 12 amino acids. CDR1 SEHNR and CDR2 FQNEAQ come from the germline V gene (reference sequence). The V and J ends lost 2 bases and 3 bases respectively, with 5 bases between them.